The rows below give T cell receptor beta chains drawn from one sample of a study of blood T cell repertoires in COVID-19. TCRdb's table, derived via immunoSEQ multiplex PCR, lists solely in-frame clones and lacks some. The sample shows 200,000 or so clones, 80% to 90% of them seen only once. Source material: peripheral blood. The origin of the receptors is a man aged 30 to 39 with active or convalescent COVID-19. Each CDR3 is given with its conserved first and last residue. A D gene is named only where the DNA matches it firmly. For some rows the clone size is stated as once, few or many, or as a class when expanded; others skip it.

clone_size,j_call,v_call,d_call,cdr3_aa,cdr3_nt
.,TRBJ2-1,TRBV6-5,TRBD1,CASSYQGDYNEQFF,TGTGCCAGCAGTTACCAGGGGGACTACAATGAGCAGTTCTTC
.,TRBJ2-3,TRBV13,TRBD1,CASSFGQGATDTQYF,TGTGCCAGCAGCTTCGGACAGGGAGCGACAGATACGCAGTATTTT
.,TRBJ1-4,TRBV11-3,.,CASSPRTVGEKLFF,TGTGCCAGCAGCCCTAGGACAGTAGGTGAAAAACTGTTTTTT
few,TRBJ1-2,TRBV18,.,CASSPELIGGNYGYTF,TGTGCCAGCTCACCCGAATTGATCGGGGGTAACTATGGCTACACCTTC
.,TRBJ1-5,TRBV10-3,.,CAIKDGAYSNQPQHF,TGTGCCATCAAAGACGGAGCCTATAGCAATCAGCCCCAGCATTTT
.,TRBJ2-7,TRBV4-3,TRBD1,CASSQGGKGGDEQYF,TGCGCCAGCAGCCAAGGGGGTAAAGGGGGCGACGAGCAGTACTTC
.,TRBJ2-1,TRBV6-5,.,CASSYTALPGRNEQFF,TGTGCCAGCAGTTACACGGCATTACCAGGGCGCAATGAGCAGTTCTTC
few,TRBJ2-2,TRBV5-8,TRBD1,CASSLGQGLFGELFF,TGTGCCAGCAGCTTGGGACAGGGGTTGTTCGGGGAGCTGTTTTTT
.,TRBJ2-1,TRBV6-5,.,CASRGLDNEQFF,TGTGCCAGCAGGGGACTCGACAATGAGCAGTTCTTC
.,TRBJ1-5,TRBV19,.,CASSIYAGDSNQPQHF,TGTGCCAGTAGTATTTACGCAGGCGATAGCAATCAGCCCCAGCATTTT
.,TRBJ1-2,TRBV23-1,.,CATSGYKWQSNYGYTF,TGCGCCACTTCAGGGTATAAATGGCAGTCTAACTATGGCTACACCTTC
.,TRBJ2-5,TRBV29-1,.,CSVEVLSSGAGETQYF,TGCAGCGTTGAAGTACTTTCATCGGGAGCGGGAGAGACCCAGTACTTC
few,TRBJ1-3,TRBV7-8,.,CASSPQGFFSGNTIYF,TGTGCCAGCAGCCCCCAGGGGTTTTTCTCTGGAAACACCATATATTTT
.,TRBJ1-3,TRBV15,.,CATSSHRVSGNTIYF,TGTGCCACCAGCAGCCACAGGGTCTCTGGAAACACCATATATTTT
.,TRBJ2-3,TRBV3-1/TRBV3-2,.,CASSQVTSMGPQYF,TGTGCCAGCAGCCAAGTAACTAGCATGGGACCGCAGTATTTT
once,TRBJ2-1,TRBV11-2,TRBD1,CASSLTYRGLDEQFF,TGTGCCAGCAGCTTAACCTACAGGGGGCTGGATGAGCAGTTCTTC
once,TRBJ1-6,TRBV11-2,.,CASRGSGNSPLHF,TGTGCCAGCCGGGGGTCGGGGAATTCACCCCTCCACTTT
few,TRBJ2-2,TRBV6-4,.,CASSQGGDGGELFF,TGTGCCAGCAGCCAAGGGGGAGACGGCGGGGAGCTGTTTTTT
once,TRBJ1-5,TRBV4-1,.,CASSQDRNQPQHF,TGCGCCAGCAGCCAAGACAGAAATCAGCCCCAGCATTTT
.,TRBJ1-2,TRBV2,TRBD1,CASSRQGDYGYTF,TGTGCCAGCAGCCGACAGGGTGACTATGGCTACACCTTC
.,TRBJ1-5,TRBV12-3/TRBV12-4,.,CASSPRGDQPQHF,TGTGCCAGCAGTCCCCGGGGGGACCAGCCCCAGCATTTT
.,TRBJ1-5,TRBV28,TRBD1,CASSDGTVNQPQHF,TGTGCCAGCAGTGACGGGACAGTCAATCAGCCCCAGCATTTT
.,TRBJ2-7,TRBV6-5,TRBD2,CASRAGLATYEQYF,TGTGCCAGCAGGGCTGGACTAGCGACATACGAGCAGTACTTC
.,TRBJ2-4,TRBV2,.,CASSEGGQGIQYF,TGTGCCAGCAGTGAAGGGGGGCAGGGCATTCAGTACTTC
.,TRBJ2-3,TRBV7-9,.,CASIFSSGWGTQYF,TGTGCCAGCATCTTCTCGAGCGGGTGGGGTACGCAGTATTTT
.,TRBJ1-6,TRBV7-2,.,CASSSDNHYNSPLHF,TGTGCCAGCAGCTCCGACAACCACTATAATTCACCCCTCCACTTT
.,TRBJ2-5,TRBV24-1,.,CATSDLEGGGETQYF,TGTGCCACCAGTGATTTAGAGGGAGGAGGAGAGACCCAGTACTTC
.,TRBJ2-1,TRBV18,.,CASSPGHGLEQFF,TGTGCCAGCTCACCCGGACACGGTCTTGAGCAGTTCTTC
.,TRBJ1-2,TRBV5-8,.,CASSLDTNYGYTF,TGTGCCAGCAGCTTGGACACTAACTATGGCTACACCTTC
.,TRBJ2-7,TRBV2,TRBD1,CASMGTGPYEQYF,TGTGCCAGCATGGGGACAGGGCCCTACGAGCAGTACTTC
.,TRBJ2-1,TRBV10-2,.,CASSEGPAQLF,TGCGCCAGCAGTGAGGGGCCGGCGCAGCTCTTC
.,TRBJ1-6,TRBV2,TRBD1,CASSEATGISSPLHF,TGTGCCAGCAGTGAAGCGACAGGGATAAGTTCACCCCTCCACTTT
.,TRBJ2-3,TRBV11-3,.,CASSLGVGGLATDTQYF,TGTGCCAGCAGCTTAGGGGTCGGTGGGCTAGCGACAGATACGCAGTATTTT
.,TRBJ2-7,TRBV14,.,CASSLGITYYEQYF,TGTGCCAGCAGCCTTGGTATTACTTACTACGAGCAGTACTTC
.,TRBJ1-3,TRBV10-3,.,CAISDVGVSGNTIYF,TGTGCCATCAGTGATGTAGGGGTCTCTGGAAACACCATATATTTT
once,TRBJ1-1,TRBV9,.,CASSVAGNTEAFF,TGTGCCAGCAGCGTAGCGGGGAACACTGAAGCTTTCTTT
.,TRBJ1-4,TRBV15,.,CATSRRKEKLFF,TGTGCCACCAGCAGGAGAAAGGAAAAACTGTTTTTT
.,TRBJ1-3,TRBV7-2,.,CASRQEPNSGNTIYF,TGTGCCAGCAGACAGGAGCCGAACTCTGGAAACACCATATATTTT
.,TRBJ1-1,TRBV30,.,CAGQVMNTEAFF,TGTGCCGGCCAGGTTATGAACACTGAAGCTTTCTTT
.,TRBJ1-5,TRBV7-9,TRBD1,CASSWGTGRNQPQHF,TGTGCCAGCAGCTGGGGGACAGGGCGCAATCAGCCCCAGCATTTT
.,TRBJ1-1,TRBV21-1,.,CASRVLVGDTEAFF,TGTGCCAGCAGGGTGCTCGTCGGGGACACTGAAGCTTTCTTT
.,TRBJ2-5,TRBV10-3,.,CAIRTGETQYF,TGTGCCATCAGAACGGGGGAGACCCAGTACTTC
.,TRBJ1-3,TRBV27,.,CASSSSNPDTGNTIYF,.
few,TRBJ1-3,TRBV7-3,.,CASGYSSGNTIYF,TGTGCCTCGGGGTATTCTTCTGGAAACACCATATATTTT
once,TRBJ2-7,TRBV7-9,TRBD2,CASSFGTSVYEQYF,TGTGCCAGCAGCTTCGGGACTAGCGTTTACGAGCAGTACTTC
.,TRBJ2-1,TRBV6-5,TRBD2,CASRTSGFNEQFF,TGTGCCAGCAGAACTAGCGGTTTCAATGAGCAGTTCTTC
.,TRBJ2-1,TRBV7-9,.,CATGGFGYNEQFF,TGTGCCACGGGTGGGTTTGGCTACAATGAGCAGTTCTTC
.,TRBJ2-3,TRBV10-1,TRBD2,CASSDGAGGPTDTQYF,TGCGCCAGCAGTGATGGAGCGGGAGGGCCCACAGATACGCAGTATTTT
.,TRBJ2-7,TRBV6-4,TRBD1,CASSPGGRPYEQYF,TGTGCCAGCAGTCCAGGGGGCCGCCCCTACGAGCAGTACTTC
.,TRBJ2-1,TRBV6-5,TRBD2,CASSYTSGGDEQFF,TGTGCCAGCAGTTATACTAGCGGGGGCGATGAGCAGTTCTTC